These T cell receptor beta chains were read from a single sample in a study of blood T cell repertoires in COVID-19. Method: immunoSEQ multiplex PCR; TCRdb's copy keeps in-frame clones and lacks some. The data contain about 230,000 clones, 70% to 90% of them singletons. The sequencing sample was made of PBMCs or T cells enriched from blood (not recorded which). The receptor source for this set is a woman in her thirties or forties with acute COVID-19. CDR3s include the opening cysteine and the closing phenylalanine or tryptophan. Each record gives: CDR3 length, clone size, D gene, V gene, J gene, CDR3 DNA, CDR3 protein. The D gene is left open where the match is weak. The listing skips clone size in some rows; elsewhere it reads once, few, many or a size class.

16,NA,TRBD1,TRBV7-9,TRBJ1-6,TGTGCCAGCAGCCGCTCGGCAGGGGGCATTAATTCACCCCTCCACTTT,CASSRSAGGINSPLHF
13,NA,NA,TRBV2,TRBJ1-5,TGTGCCAGCGGGGGGAGGGTCGATCAGCCCCAGCATTTT,CASGGRVDQPQHF
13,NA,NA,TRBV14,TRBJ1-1,TGTGCCAGCAGCCAAGATCAGGGATTTGAAGCTTTCTTT,CASSQDQGFEAFF
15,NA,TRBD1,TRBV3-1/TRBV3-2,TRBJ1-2,TGTGCCAGCAGCCAAGTAGACAGGGGGCTAGCTGGCTACACCTTC,CASSQVDRGLAGYTF
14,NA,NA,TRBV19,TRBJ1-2,TGTGCCAGTAGTATTGATCGGGAGGGCTATGGCTACACCTTC,CASSIDREGYGYTF
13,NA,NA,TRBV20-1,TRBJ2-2,TGCAGTGCTAGTTTGGGGGCCACCGGGGAGCTGTTTTTT,CSASLGATGELFF
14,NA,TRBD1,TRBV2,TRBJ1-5,TGTGCCAGCAGTGAAGGGTCAGGGGGTCAGCCCCAGCATTTT,CASSEGSGGQPQHF
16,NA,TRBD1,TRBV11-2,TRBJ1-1,TGTGCCAGCAGCTTATTCTCAGGGGGCTCGGATACTGAAGCTTTCTTT,CASSLFSGGSDTEAFF
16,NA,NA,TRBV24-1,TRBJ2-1,TGTGCCACCAGTGGCCTAAGGGGGTCCTCCTACAATGAGCAGTTCTTC,CATSGLRGSSYNEQFF
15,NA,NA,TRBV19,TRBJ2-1,TGTGCCACCCAACGACAGGACCTTTTCTACAATGAGCAGTTCTTC,CATQRQDLFYNEQFF
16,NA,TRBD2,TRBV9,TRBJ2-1,TGTGCCAGCAGCCCAATAGCGGGGGCACCTTACAATGAGCAGTTCTTC,CASSPIAGAPYNEQFF
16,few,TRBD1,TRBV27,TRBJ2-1,TGTGCCAGCAGTTTATCCCGACAGGGGGCTATGTATGAGCAGTTCTTC,CASSLSRQGAMYEQFF
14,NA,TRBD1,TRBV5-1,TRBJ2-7,TGCGCCAGCAGCTTGGAACAGGGGGCGATCAAGCAGTACTTC,CASSLEQGAIKQYF
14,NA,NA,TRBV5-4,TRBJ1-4,TGTGCCAGCAGCATAGGACAGACTAATGAAAAACTGTTTTTT,CASSIGQTNEKLFF
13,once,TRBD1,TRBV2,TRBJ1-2,TGTGCCGGACAGGGGGCCCTCTACTATGGCTACACCTTC,CAGQGALYYGYTF